Presented here are 5 T cell receptor beta chains from one specimen sequenced in a study of cytomegalovirus exposure and HLA in healthy donors. Both 60 Vbeta primers and 13 Jbeta primers went into the PCR. The table came from immunoSEQ multiplex PCR; TCRdb's copy has only in-frame clones and leaves some out. The sample holds approximately 140,000 clones, 79% seen once. Sequenced: PBMCs. Receptors originate from a man in his forties or fifties in good health and CMV-seropositive.

The gene calls are TRBV29-1 and TRBJ2-1, with 7 bases identical to TRBD2. The CDR3 has 14 amino acids. CDR1 and CDR2 (germline): SQVTM, ANQGSEA. J lost 7 bases, V lost 2 bases, and 8 bases had no gene match. Here the CDR3 DNA reads TGCAGCGTTGAAAGGAGTGGGAGGGAAAATGAGCAGTTCTTC. Its translation is CSVERSGRENEQFF.

V is TRBV27 and J is TRBJ1-2; D gene uncertain. The length of the CDR3 is 16 residues. V dropped 0 bases and J dropped 4 bases, with 15 bases sitting between them. Germline values: CDR1 MNHEY, CDR2 SMNVEV (reference sequence). The CDR3 sequence is CASSLSSGETTYGYTF. The DNA of the CDR3 is TGTGCCAGCAGTTTATCGTCAGGCGAAACGACCTATGGCTACACCTTC.

The chain joins TRBV27 to TRBJ2-7; tentatively, D is TRBD1 (5 bases). CDR1 is MNHEY and CDR2 is SMNVEV in the germline V gene (reference sequence). The CDR3 sequence is 14 residues long. With 1 base removed from V and 3 bases from J, the gap between germline ends came to 10 bases. CDR3 DNA sequence: TGTGCCAGCAGTTTATTAGCAGGGAACTACGAGCAGTACTTC. Encoded protein: CASSLLAGNYEQYF.

The chain couples TRBV7-3 to TRBJ1-1, with a tentative D call TRBD1 (5 bases). V was trimmed by 1 base and J by 1 base, leaving 13 bases between them. The CDR3 runs 16 residues. Germline V gene data show CDR1 as SGHTA and CDR2 as FQGTGA. As DNA, the CDR3 is TGTGCCAGCAGCTTAAACCGTGCAGGGCCGAACACTGAAGCTTTCTTT. Its translation is CASSLNRAGPNTEAFF.

The chain couples TRBV2 to TRBJ1-1, with D possibly matching TRBD1 (5 bases). Germline lookup yields CDR1 SNHLY and CDR2 FYNNEI. Trimming shortened V by 9 bases and J by 4 bases, and 18 bases separated the two germline ends. The CDR3 loop spans 14 amino acids. The CDR3 loop is CASVYRGGSTEAFF. The CDR3 region has the DNA TGTGCCAGTGTATACCGGGGGGGATCCACTGAAGCTTTCTTT.